This T cell receptor beta chain was profiled in a study of blood T cell repertoires in COVID-19. As for the study in general: Acute and convalescent COVID-19 specimens originated in the United States, Italy and Spain. In each case, the material was cDNA or gDNA derived from T cells, B-cell-depleted T cells, or PBMCs.

Original processing notes: Reference gene primers were amplified, and this amplification served to estimate nucleated cell counts. Clones were read by immunoSEQ multiplex PCR, and TCRdb kept only the in-frame ones, dropping some. V and J calls and clone size follow that table, whereas D and trimming were derived from the DNA. This sample has about 260,000 clones, with around 87% found just once. V was shortened by 5 bases and J by 0 bases, with 8 bases between the two germline ends. Germline CDR1 and CDR2: SGHAT and FQNNGV. This CDR3 has 14 amino acids. The chain uses TRBV11-2 and TRBJ1-3; no clear D. This clonotype was obtained from a woman in her thirties or forties who had recovered from COVID-19. Material: peripheral blood. CDR3 amino acids: CASSLRFSGNTIYF. The DNA of the CDR3 is TGTGCCAGCAGCCTCAGATTCTCTGGAAACACCATATATTTT.